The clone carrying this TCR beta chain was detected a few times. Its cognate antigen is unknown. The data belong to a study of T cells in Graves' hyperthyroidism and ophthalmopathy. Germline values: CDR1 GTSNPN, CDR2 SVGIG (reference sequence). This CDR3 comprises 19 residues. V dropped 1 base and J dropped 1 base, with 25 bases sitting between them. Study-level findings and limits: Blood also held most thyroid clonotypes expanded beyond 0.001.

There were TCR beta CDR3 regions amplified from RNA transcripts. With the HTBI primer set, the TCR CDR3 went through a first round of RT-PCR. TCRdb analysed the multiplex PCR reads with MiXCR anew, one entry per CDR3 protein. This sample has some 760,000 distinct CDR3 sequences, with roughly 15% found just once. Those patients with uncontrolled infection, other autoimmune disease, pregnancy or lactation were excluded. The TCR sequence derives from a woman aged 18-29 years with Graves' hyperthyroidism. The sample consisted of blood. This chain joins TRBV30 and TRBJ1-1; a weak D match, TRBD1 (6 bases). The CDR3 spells CAWSGYRDLRGLRNTEAFF. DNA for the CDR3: TGTGCCTGGAGTGGTTACAGGGACCTGAGGGGATTGAGGAACACTGAAGCTTTCTTT.